This TCR beta chain was obtained from a study of T-cell reconstitution after alpha-beta-depleted transplantation in children. Concerning this clonotype itself: Its antigen is undetermined.

The CDR3 spans 16 residues. Germline-derived CDR1 and CDR2 are SGHTA and FQGNSA. The J segment lost 4 bases and the V segment lost 3 bases, leaving 7 bases of the junction unmatched. Overall study findings and caveats: Counts and diversity of T cells one year after transplant came mostly from newly produced T cells.

During its preparation, the TCRbeta library received unique molecular identifiers. TCRdb re-called the PCR reads through MiXCR, storing one row per CDR3 protein. The sample holds about 70,000 distinct CDR3 sequences; under 13% are singletons and the top ten take roughly 13%. V usage is TRBV7-2 and J usage is TRBJ2-1; the match to TRBD1 covers 9 bases. Sequences were derived from PBMCs, sampled before TCRalphabeta/CD19-depleted stem cell transplant. The TCR was taken from a boy between 10 and 17 years old with acute myeloid leukemia, due to receive a stem cell transplant. CDR3 nucleotide sequence: TGTGCCAGCAGCTTCCGGGGGACAGGGTTTTACAATGAGCAGTTCTTC. This translates into CASSFRGTGFYNEQFF.